This T cell receptor beta chain was profiled in a study of metastatic and nonmetastatic thyroid tumors. V shed 5 bases and J shed 3 bases, with 20 bases lying between them. The germline V gene encodes CDR1 DFQATT and CDR2 SNEGSKA (reference sequence). This CDR3 has 15 residues. MiXCR reprocessed the PCR reads for TCRdb. The sample shows about 13,000 clones, 23% of them seen only once. Patients were all untreated before their thyroid surgery. The rearrangement joins TRBV20-1 to TRBJ2-7, with D perhaps given as TRBD1 or TRBD2 (5 bases each). This TCR came from a female donor with papillary thyroid cancer or a benign thyroid nodule (not recorded which). Some clones in this sample may be carry-over from other donors' samples. Sequences were obtained from adjacent normal tissue. The CDR3 region is CSAAPRGGRRYEQYF. DNA for the CDR3: TGCAGTGCTGCTCCTCGGGGCGGGCGGCGCTACGAGCAGTACTTC.